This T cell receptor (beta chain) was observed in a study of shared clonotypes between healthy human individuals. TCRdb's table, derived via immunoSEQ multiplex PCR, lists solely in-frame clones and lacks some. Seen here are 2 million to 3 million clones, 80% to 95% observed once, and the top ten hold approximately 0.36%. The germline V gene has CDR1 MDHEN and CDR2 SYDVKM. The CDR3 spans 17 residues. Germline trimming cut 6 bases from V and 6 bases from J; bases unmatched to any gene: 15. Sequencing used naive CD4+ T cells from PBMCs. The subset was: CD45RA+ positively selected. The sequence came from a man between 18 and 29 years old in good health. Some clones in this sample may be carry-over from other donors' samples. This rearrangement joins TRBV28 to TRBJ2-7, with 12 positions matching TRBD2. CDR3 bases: TGTGCCAGCAGCGCCGCCTCCCTAGCGGGAGGGCCGGCCGAGCAGTACTTC. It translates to CASSAASLAGGPAEQYF.